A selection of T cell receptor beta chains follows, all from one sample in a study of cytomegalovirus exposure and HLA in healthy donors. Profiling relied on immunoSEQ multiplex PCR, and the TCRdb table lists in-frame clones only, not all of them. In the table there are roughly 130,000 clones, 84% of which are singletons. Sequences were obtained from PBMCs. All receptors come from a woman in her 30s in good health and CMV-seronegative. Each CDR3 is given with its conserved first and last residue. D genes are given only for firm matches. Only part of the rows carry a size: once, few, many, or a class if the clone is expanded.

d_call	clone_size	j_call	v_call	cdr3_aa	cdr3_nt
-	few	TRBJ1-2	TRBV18	CASSPLQRSGYGYTF	TGTGCCAGCTCACCCCTTCAGAGATCAGGCTATGGCTACACCTTC
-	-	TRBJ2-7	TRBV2	CATRGLMRTGEQYF	TGTGCCACCCGAGGACTAATGAGGACGGGGGAGCAGTACTTC
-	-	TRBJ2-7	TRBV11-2	CASSSAGTYEQYF	TGTGCCAGCAGCTCCGCAGGCACCTACGAGCAGTACTTC
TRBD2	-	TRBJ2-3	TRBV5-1	CASSTGGELDTQYF	TGCGCCAGCAGCACGGGGGGAGAGTTAGATACGCAGTATTTT
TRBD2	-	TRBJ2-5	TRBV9	CASSVFGTGTKGETQYF	TGTGCCAGCAGCGTCTTTGGAACCGGGACTAAAGGAGAGACCCAGTACTTC
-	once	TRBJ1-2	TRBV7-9	CASSLGFGGQGSGYTF	TGTGCCAGCAGCTTAGGCTTTGGTGGGCAGGGCTCTGGCTACACCTTC
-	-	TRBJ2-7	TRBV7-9	CASSLEGGGGHYEQYF	TGTGCCAGCAGCTTAGAAGGCGGCGGGGGCCACTACGAGCAGTACTTC
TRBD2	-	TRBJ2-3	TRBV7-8	CASSSLAGLADTQYF	TGTGCCAGCAGCTCACTAGCGGGGTTGGCAGATACGCAGTATTTT
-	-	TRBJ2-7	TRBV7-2	CASSLGAGPHGEQYF	TGTGCCAGCAGCTTAGGGGCGGGTCCTCATGGAGAGCAGTACTTC
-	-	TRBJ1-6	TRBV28	CASSLGKVTFNSPLHF	TGTGCCAGCAGTCTCGGAAAGGTGACTTTTAATTCACCCCTCCACTTT
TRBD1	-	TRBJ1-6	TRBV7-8	CASSLMDRGISPLHF	TGTGCCAGCAGCTTAATGGACAGGGGCATTTCACCCCTCCACTTT
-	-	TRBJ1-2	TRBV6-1	CASIGGLSGNYGYTF	TGTGCCAGCATTGGAGGTCTATCGGGGAACTATGGCTACACCTTC
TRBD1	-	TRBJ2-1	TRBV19	CASSKQTGVWVDEQFF	TGTGCCAGTAGTAAACAGACAGGGGTTTGGGTGGATGAGCAGTTCTTC
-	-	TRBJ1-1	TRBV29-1	CSGQNTEAFF	TGCAGCGGGCAAAACACTGAAGCTTTCTTT
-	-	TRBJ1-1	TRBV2	CASRLGHLQNTEAFF	TGTGCCAGCAGACTTGGACACCTCCAGAACACTGAAGCTTTCTTT
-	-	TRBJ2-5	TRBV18	CASSDSETQYF	TGTGCCAGCTCCGACTCTGAGACCCAGTACTTC
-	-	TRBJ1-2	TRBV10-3	CAISDQAGGVDGYTF	TGTGCCATCAGTGATCAAGCGGGGGGAGTGGATGGCTACACCTTC
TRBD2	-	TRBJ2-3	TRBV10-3	CAMKTGGLTDTQYF	TGTGCCATGAAGACGGGGGGGCTCACAGATACGCAGTATTTT
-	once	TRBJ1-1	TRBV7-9	CASRPQMNTEAFF	TGTGCCAGCAGGCCACAGATGAACACTGAAGCTTTCTTT
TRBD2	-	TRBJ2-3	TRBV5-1	CASSLPSGVADTQYF	TGCGCCAGCAGCTTGCCCAGCGGGGTGGCAGATACGCAGTATTTT
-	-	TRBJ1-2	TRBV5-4	CASRGGGANYGYTF	TGTGCCAGCAGGGGCGGAGGGGCTAACTATGGCTACACCTTC
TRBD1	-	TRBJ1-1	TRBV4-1	CASTRTGSNTEAFF	TGCGCCAGCACCCGGACAGGGTCGAACACTGAAGCTTTCTTT
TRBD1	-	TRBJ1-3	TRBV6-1	CASRDRVTGNTIYF	TGTGCCAGCAGAGACAGGGTCACTGGAAACACCATATATTTT
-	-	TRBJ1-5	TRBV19	CASSPSGTSISPQHF	TGTGCCAGTAGCCCATCGGGGACATCCATCAGCCCCCAGCATTTT
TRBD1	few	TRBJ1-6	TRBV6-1	CASSVDRDNSPLHF	TGTGCCAGCAGTGTAGACAGGGATAATTCACCCCTCCACTTT
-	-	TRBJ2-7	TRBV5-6	CASSLFTGYDYEQYF	TGTGCCAGCAGCCTGTTTACAGGGTACGACTACGAGCAGTACTTC
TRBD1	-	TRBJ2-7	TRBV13	CASSLTALGQGGPYEQYF	TGTGCCAGCAGCCTTACAGCCTTGGGACAGGGTGGGCCCTACGAGCAGTACTTC
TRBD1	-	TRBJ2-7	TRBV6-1	CASRDRNFGEQYF	TGTGCCAGCAGGGACAGGAACTTTGGGGAGCAGTACTTC
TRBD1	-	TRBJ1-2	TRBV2	CASWMGMVDRALYGYTF	TGTGCCAGCTGGATGGGGATGGTTGACAGGGCACTCTATGGCTACACCTTC
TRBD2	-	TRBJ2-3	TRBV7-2	CASSLEAGGMTDTQYF	TGTGCCAGCAGCTTAGAGGCGGGGGGGATGACAGATACGCAGTATTTT
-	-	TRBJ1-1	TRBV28	CASSPQARNTEAFF	TGTGCCAGCAGTCCCCAGGCGAGGAACACTGAAGCTTTCTTT
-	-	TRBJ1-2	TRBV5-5	CASSFAGNGYTF	TGTGCCAGCAGCTTCGCAGGGAACGGCTACACCTTC